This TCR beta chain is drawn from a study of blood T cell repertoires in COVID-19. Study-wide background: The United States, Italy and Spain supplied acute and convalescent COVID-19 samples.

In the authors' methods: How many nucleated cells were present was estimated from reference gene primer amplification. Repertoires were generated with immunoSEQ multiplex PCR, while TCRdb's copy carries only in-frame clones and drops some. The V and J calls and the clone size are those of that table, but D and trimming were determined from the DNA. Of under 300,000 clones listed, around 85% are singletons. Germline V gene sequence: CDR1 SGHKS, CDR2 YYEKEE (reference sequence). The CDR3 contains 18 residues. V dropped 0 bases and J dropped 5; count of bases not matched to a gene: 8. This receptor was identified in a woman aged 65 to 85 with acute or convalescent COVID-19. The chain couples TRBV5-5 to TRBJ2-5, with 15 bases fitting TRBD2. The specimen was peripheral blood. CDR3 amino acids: CASSLGTGLAGGRETQYF. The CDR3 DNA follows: TGTGCCAGCAGCTTGGGAACGGGACTAGCGGGGGGTAGGGAGACCCAGTACTTC. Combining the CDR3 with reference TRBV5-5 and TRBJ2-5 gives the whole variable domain DAGVTQSPTHLIKTRGQQVTLRCSPISGHKSVSWYQQVLGQGPQFIFQYYEKEERGRGNFPDRFSARQFPNYSSELNVNALLLGDSALYLCASSLGTGLAGGRETQYFGPGTRLLVL.